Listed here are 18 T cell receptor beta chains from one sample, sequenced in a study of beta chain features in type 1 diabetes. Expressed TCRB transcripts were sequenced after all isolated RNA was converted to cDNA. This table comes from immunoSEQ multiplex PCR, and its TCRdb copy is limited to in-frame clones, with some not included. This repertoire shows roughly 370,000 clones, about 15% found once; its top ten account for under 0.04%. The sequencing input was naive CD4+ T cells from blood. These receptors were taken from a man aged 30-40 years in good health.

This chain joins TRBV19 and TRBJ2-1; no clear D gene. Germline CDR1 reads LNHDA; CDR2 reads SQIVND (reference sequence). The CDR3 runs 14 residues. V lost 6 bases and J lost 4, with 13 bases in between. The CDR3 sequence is CASSPLTRYNEQFF. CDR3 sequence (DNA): TGTGCCAGTAGCCCTCTGACCAGATACAATGAGCAGTTCTTC.

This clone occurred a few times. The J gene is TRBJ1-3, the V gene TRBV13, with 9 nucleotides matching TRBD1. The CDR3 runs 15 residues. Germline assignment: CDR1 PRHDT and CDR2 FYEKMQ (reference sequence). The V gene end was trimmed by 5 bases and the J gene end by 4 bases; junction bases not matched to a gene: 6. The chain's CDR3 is CASSPGTGTGNTIYF. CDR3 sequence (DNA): TGTGCCAGCAGCCCCGGGACAGGGACGGGAAACACCATATATTTT. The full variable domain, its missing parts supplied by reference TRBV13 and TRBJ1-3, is AAGVIQSPRHLIKEKRETATLKCYPIPRHDTVYWYQQGPGQDPQFLISFYEKMQSDKGSIPDRFSAQQFSDYHSELNMSSLELGDSALYFCASSPGTGTGNTIYFGEGSWLTVV.

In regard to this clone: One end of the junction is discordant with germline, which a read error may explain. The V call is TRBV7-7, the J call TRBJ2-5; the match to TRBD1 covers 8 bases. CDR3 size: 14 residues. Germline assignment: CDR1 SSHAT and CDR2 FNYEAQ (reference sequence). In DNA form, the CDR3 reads TGTGCTAGCAGTCGGGACAGGTCTCAAGAGACCCAGTACTTC. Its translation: CASSRDRSQETQYF.

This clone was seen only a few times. The CDR3 region is CATSGSQYF. As DNA, the CDR3 is TGTGCCACCTCAGGATCGCAGTATTTT. The chain recombines TRBV7-9 with TRBJ2-3; D unclear. Germline lookup yields CDR1 SEHNR and CDR2 FQNEAQ (reference sequence). The CDR3 has 9 residues. Trimming took 10 bases from V and 10 from J, leaving 9 bases between them.

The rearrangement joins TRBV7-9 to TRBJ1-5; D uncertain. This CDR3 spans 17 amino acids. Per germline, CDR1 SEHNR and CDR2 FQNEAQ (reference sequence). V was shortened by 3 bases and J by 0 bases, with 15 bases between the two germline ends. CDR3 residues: CASSLNLDGYSNQPQHF. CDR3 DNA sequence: TGTGCCAGCAGCTTGAACTTGGACGGGTATAGCAATCAGCCCCAGCATTTT.

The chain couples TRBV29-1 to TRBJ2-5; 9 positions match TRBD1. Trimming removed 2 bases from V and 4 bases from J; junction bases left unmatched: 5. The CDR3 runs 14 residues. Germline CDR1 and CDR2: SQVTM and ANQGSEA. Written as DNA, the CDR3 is TGCAGCGTTGAACGGAGACAGGGGGGAGAGACCCAGTACTTC. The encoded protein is CSVERRQGGETQYF.

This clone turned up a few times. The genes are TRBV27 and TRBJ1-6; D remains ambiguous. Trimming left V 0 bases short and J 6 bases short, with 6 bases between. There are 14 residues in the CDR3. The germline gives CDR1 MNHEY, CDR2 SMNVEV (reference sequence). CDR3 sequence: CASSLSSTNSPLHF. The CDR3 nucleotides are TGTGCCAGCAGTTTATCGAGTACTAATTCACCCCTCCACTTT.

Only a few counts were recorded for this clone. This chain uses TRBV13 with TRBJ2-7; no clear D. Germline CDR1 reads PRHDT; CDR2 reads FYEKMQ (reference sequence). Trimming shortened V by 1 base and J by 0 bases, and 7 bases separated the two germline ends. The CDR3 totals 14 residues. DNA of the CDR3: TGTGCCAGCAGCTTAGCGACAAGCTCCTACGAGCAGTACGTC. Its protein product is CASSLATSSYEQYV.

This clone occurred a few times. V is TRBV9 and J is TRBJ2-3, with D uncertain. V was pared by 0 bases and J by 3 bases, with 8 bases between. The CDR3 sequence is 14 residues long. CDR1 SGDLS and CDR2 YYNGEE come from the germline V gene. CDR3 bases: TGTGCCAGCAGCGTAGTTACCCAGACAGATACGCAGTATTTT. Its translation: CASSVVTQTDTQYF. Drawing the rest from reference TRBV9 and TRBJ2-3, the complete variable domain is DSGVTQTPKHLITATGQRVTLRCSPRSGDLSVYWYQQSLDQGLQFLIQYYNGEERAKGNILERFSAQQFPDLHSELNLSSLELGDSALYFCASSVVTQTDTQYFGPGTRLTVL.

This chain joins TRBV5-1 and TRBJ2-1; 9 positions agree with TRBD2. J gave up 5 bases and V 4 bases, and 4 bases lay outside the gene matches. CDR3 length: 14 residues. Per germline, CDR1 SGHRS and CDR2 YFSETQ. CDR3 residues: CASSETSGDNEQFF. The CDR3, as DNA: TGCGCCAGCAGCGAGACTAGCGGAGACAATGAGCAGTTCTTC.

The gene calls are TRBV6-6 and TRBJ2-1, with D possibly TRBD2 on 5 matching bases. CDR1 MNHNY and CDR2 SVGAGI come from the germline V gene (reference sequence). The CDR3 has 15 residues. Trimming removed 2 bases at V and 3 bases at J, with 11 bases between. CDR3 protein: CASSYPERYYNEQFF. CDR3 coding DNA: TGTGCCAGCAGTTACCCGGAGCGGTACTACAATGAGCAGTTCTTC.

The CDR3 region is CASGDRGASQYF. The CDR3 DNA is TGTGCCAGCGGCGACAGGGGTGCCAGCCAGTACTTC. The rearrangement links TRBV7-2 to TRBJ2-5; 8 bases match TRBD1. Germline V gives CDR1 SGHTA, CDR2 FQGNSA. V shed 8 bases, J shed 10 bases, and the junction held 9 bases outside the gene matches. The CDR3 has 12 amino acids.

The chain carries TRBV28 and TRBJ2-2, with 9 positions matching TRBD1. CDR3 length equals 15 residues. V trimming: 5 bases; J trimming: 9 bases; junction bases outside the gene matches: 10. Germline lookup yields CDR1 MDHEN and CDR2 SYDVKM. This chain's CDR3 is CASSPLGQGPRELFF. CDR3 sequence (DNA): TGTGCCAGCAGTCCCCTTGGACAGGGGCCAAGGGAGCTGTTTTTT.

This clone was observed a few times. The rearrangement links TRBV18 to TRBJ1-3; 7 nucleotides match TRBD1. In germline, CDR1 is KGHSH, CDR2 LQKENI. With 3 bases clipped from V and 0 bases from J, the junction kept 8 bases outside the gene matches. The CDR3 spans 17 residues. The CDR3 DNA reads TGTGCCAGCTCACCTCTGGGAGGGGGCAGCTCTGGAAACACCATATATTTT. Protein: CASSPLGGGSSGNTIYF. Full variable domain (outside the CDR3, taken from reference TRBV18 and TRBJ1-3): NAGVMQNPRHLVRRRGQEARLRCSPMKGHSHVYWYRQLPEEGLKFMVYLQKENIIDESGMPKERFSAEFPKEGPSILRIQQVVRGDSAAYFCASSPLGGGSSGNTIYFGEGSWLTVV.

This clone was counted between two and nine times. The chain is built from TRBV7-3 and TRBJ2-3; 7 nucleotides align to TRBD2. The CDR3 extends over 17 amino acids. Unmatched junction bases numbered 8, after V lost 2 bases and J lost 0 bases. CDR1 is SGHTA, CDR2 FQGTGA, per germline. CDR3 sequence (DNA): TGTGCCAGCAGCTTATTAGGCCGGGACTACAGCACAGATACGCAGTATTTT. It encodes CASSLLGRDYSTDTQYF.

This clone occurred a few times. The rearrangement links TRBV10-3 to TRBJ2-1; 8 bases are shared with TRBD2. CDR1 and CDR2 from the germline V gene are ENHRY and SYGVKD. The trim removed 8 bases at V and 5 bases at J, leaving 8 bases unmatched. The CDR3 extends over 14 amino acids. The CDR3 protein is CAISPLAGNNEQFF. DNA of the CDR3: TGTGCCATCTCTCCCCTAGCGGGTAACAATGAGCAGTTCTTC.

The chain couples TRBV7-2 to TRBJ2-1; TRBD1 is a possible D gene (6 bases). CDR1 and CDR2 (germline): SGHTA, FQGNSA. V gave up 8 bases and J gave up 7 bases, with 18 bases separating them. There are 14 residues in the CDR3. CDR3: CASVLDRLRNEQFF. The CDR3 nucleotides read TGTGCCAGCGTCCTCGACAGGTTAAGGAATGAGCAGTTCTTC.

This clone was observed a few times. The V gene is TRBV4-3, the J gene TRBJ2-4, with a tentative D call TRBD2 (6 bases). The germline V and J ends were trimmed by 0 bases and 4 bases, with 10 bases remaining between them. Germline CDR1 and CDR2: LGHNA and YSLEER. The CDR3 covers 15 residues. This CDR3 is CASSQDVGGKNIQYF. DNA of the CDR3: TGCGCCAGCAGCCAAGATGTAGGAGGGAAAAACATTCAGTACTTC.